The entry that follows covers one TCR beta chain sequence. The CDR3 extends over 14 amino acids. From germline, CDR1 is SQVTM and CDR2 ANQGSEA. Trimming cost V 5 bases and J 2 bases; bases outside gene matches: 5. Authors' methods: Amplifying reference gene primers gave estimates of nucleated cell counts. Data came from immunoSEQ multiplex PCR; TCRdb stores just in-frame clones and leaves some out. D and trimming come from the DNA, and the V and J calls and clone size come from that table. Of over 85,000 clones in the sample, 80% to 90% were seen once. The sample is drawn from a study of blood T cell repertoires in COVID-19. For the study at large: The study drew acute and convalescent COVID-19 samples from the United States, Italy and Spain. In each case, the material was cDNA or gDNA derived from T cells, B-cell-depleted T cells, or PBMCs.

V is TRBV29-1 and J is TRBJ2-1; 8 bases fit TRBD1. Sample: peripheral blood. This TCR came from a human donor in a cohort sampled during active COVID-19. The CDR3 coding sequence is TGCAGCGTTATGGACAGGGCAACCTACAATGAGCAGTTCTTC. Translating gives CSVMDRATYNEQFF.